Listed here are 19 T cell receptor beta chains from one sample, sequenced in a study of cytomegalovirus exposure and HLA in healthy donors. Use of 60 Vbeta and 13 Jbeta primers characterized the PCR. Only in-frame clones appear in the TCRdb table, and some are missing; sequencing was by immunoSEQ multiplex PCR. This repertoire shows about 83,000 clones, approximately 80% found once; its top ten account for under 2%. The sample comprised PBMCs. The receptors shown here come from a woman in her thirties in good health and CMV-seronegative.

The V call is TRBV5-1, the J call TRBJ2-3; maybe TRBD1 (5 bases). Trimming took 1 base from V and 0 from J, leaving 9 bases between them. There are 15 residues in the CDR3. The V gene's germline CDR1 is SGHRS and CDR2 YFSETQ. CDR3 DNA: TGCGCCAGCAGCTTGAGGGGCTCGAGCACAGATACGCAGTATTTT. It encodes CASSLRGSSTDTQYF.

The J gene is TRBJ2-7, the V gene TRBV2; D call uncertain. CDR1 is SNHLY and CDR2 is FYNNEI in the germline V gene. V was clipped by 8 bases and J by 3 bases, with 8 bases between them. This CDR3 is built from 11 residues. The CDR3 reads CASSYDYEQYF. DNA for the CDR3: TGTGCCAGCTCCTACGACTACGAGCAGTACTTC. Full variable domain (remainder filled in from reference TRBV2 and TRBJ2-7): EPEVTQTPSHQVTQMGQEVILRCVPISNHLYFYWYRQILGQKVEFLVSFYNNEISEKSEIFDDQFSVERPDGSNFTLKIRSTKLEDSAMYFCASSYDYEQYFGPGTRLTVT.

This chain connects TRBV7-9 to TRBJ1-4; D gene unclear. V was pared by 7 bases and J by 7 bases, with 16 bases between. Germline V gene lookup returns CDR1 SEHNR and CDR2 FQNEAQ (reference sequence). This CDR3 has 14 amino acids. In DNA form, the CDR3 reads TGTGCCAGCACCACAGACCTGGATGGTGAAAAACTGTTTTTT. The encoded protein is CASTTDLDGEKLFF.

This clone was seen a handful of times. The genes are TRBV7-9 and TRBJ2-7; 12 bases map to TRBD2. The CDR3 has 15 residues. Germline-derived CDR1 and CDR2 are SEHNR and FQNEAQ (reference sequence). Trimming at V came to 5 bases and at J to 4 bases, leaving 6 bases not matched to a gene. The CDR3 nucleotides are TGTGCCAGCAGCCCCCCGACTAGCGGGAGTTACGAGCAGTACTTC. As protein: CASSPPTSGSYEQYF.

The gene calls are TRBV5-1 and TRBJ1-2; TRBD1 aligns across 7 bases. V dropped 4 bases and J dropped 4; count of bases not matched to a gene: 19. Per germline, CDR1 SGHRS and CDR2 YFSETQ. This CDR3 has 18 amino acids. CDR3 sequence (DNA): TGCGCCAGCAGCCCGGGGGTCACACGACCCAGGGGGGTCTATGGCTACACCTTC. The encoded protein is CASSPGVTRPRGVYGYTF.

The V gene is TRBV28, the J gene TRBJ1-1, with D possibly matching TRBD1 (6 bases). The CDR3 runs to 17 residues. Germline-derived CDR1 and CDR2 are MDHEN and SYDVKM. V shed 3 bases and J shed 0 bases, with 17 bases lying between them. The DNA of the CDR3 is TGTGCCAGCAGTTTTGGGCCAGGGGTTTTAATGAACACTGAAGCTTTCTTT. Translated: CASSFGPGVLMNTEAFF.

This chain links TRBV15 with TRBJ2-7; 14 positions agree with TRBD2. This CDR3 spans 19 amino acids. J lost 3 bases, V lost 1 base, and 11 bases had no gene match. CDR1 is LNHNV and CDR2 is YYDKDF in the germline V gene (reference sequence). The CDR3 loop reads CATSRAITPGLAGVYEQYF. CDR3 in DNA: TGTGCCACCAGCAGAGCCATAACTCCGGGACTAGCGGGAGTCTACGAGCAGTACTTC.

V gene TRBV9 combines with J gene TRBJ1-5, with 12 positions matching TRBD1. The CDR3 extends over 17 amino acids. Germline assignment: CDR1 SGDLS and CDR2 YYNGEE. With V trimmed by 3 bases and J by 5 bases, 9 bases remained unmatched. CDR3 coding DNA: TGTGCCAGCAGCGGCCGGGACAGGGGGCTATGGCATCAGCCCCAGCATTTT. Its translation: CASSGRDRGLWHQPQHF.

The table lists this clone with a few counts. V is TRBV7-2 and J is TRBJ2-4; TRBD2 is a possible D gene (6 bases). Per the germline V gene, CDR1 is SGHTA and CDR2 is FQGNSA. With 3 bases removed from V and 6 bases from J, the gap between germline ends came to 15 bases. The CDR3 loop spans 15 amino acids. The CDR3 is CASSLSSGGLNIQYF. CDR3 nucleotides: TGTGCCAGCAGCTTGAGTAGCGGTGGATTAAACATTCAGTACTTC. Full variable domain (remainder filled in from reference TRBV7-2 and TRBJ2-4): GAGVSQSPSNKVTEKGKDVELRCDPISGHTALYWYRQSLGQGLEFLIYFQGNSAPDKSGLPSDRFSAERTGGSVSTLTIQRTQQEDSAVYLCASSLSSGGLNIQYFGAGTRLSVL.

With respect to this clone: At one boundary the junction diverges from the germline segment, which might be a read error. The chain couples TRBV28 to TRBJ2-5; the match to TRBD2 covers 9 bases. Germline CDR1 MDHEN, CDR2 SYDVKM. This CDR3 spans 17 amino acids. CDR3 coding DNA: TGTGCCAGCAGTTTATCACTGCCTAGCGGGATGCAAGAGGCCCAGTACTTC. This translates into CASSLSLPSGMQEAQYF. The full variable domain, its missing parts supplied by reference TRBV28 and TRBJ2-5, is DVKVTQSSRYLVKRTGEKVFLECVQDMDHENMFWYRQDPGLGLRLIYFSYDVKMKEKGDIPEGYSVSREKKERFSLILESASTNQTSMYLCASSLSLPSGMQEAQYFGPGTRLLVL.

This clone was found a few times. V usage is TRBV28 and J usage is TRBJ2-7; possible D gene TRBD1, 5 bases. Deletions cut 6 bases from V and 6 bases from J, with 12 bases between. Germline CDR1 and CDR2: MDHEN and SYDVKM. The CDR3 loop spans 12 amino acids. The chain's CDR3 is CASRPQGPEQYF. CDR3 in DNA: TGTGCCAGCAGACCTCAGGGTCCCGAGCAGTACTTC. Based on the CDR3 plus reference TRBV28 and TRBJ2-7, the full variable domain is DVKVTQSSRYLVKRTGEKVFLECVQDMDHENMFWYRQDPGLGLRLIYFSYDVKMKEKGDIPEGYSVSREKKERFSLILESASTNQTSMYLCASRPQGPEQYFGPGTRLTVT.

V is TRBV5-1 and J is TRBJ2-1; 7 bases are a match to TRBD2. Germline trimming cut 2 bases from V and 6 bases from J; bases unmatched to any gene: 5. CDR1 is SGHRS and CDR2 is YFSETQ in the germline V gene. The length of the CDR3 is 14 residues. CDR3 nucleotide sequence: TGCGCCAGCAGCTTAGGCGGGGAGGGCAATGAGCAGTTCTTC. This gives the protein CASSLGGEGNEQFF.

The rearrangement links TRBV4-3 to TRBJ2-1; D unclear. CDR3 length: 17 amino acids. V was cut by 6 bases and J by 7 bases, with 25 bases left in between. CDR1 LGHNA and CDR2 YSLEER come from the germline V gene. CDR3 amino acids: CASRRNPPAFFKNEQFF. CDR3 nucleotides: TGCGCCAGCAGGCGGAATCCTCCGGCTTTTTTTAAGAATGAGCAGTTCTTC.

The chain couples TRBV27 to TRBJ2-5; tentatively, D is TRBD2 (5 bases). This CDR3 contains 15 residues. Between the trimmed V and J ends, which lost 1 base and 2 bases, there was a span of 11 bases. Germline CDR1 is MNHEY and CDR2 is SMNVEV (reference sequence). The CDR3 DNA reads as TGTGCCAGCAGTTTATATAGCGTAGGGCAAGAGACCCAGTACTTC. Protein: CASSLYSVGQETQYF.

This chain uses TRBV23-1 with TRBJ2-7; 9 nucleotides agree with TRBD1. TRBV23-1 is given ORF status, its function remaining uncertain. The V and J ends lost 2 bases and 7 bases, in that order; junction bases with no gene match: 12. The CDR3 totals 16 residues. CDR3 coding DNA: TGCGCCAGCAGTCAAGGACAGGGGAAGTACGACGGGGAGCAGTACTTC. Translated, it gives CASSQGQGKYDGEQYF.

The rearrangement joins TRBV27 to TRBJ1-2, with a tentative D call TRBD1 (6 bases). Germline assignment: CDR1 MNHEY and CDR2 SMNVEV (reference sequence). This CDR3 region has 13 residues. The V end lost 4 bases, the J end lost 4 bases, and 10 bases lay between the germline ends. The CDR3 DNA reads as TGTGCCAGCAGTTCCAGGGGTGGCTATGGCTACACCTTC. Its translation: CASSSRGGYGYTF.

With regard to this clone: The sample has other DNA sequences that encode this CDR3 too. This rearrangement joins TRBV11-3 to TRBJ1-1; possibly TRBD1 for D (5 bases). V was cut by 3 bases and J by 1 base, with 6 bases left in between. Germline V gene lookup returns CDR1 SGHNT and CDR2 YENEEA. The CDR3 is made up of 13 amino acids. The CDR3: CASSLGGNTEAFF. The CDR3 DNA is TGTGCCAGCAGCTTGGGGGGGAACACTGAAGCTTTCTTT.

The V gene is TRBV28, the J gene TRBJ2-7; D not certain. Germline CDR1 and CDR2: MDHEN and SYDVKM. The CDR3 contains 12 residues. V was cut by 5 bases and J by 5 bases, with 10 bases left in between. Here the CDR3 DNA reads TGTGCCAGCAGTGTTAGCAACGACGAGCAGTACTTC. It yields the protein CASSVSNDEQYF.

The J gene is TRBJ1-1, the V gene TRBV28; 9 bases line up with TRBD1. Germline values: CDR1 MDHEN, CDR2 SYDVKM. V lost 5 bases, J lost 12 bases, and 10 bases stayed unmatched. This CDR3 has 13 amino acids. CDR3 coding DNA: TGTGCCAGCAGTCCGCACCGGACAGGGGAGACTTTCTTT. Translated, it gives CASSPHRTGETFF. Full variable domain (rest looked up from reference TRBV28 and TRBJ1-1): DVKVTQSSRYLVKRTGEKVFLECVQDMDHENMFWYRQDPGLGLRLIYFSYDVKMKEKGDIPEGYSVSREKKERFSLILESASTNQTSMYLCASSPHRTGETFFGQGTRLTVV.